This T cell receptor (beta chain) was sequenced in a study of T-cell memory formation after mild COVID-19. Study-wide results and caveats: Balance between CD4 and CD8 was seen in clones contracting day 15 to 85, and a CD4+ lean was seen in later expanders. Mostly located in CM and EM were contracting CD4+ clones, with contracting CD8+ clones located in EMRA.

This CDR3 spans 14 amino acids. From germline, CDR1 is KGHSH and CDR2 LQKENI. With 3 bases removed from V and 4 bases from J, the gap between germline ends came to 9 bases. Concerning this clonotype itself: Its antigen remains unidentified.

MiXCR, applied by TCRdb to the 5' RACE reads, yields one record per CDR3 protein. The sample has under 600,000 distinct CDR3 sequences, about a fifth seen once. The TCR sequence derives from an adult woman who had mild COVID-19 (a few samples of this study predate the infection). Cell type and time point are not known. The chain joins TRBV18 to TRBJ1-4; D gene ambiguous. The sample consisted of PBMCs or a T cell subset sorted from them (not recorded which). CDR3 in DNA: TGTGCCAGCTCACCTGACGGGATTAATGAAAAACTGTTTTTT. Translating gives CASSPDGINEKLFF.